This TCR beta chain was observed in a study of blood T cells in healthy people across ages. This clonotype was seen a few times. Its antigen is undetermined. The junction does not match germline at one end; this may be a read error. Overall study findings and caveats: Greater diversity and more naive CD4+ cells were seen in long-lived donors than in aged donors.

Germline CDR1 is DFQATT and CDR2 is SNEGSKA (reference sequence). The CDR3 covers 14 residues. Using a J-beta primer mix together with a sample-barcoded 5' primer, a second PCR was run for 7 to 11 cycles. TCRdb reprocessed the 5' RACE reads with MiXCR, giving one entry per CDR3 protein. This table holds about 1.6 million distinct CDR3 sequences, almost 35% found once. The sequencing input was blood. The chain has TRBV20-1 and TRBJ1-2, with D unresolved. This sequence originates from a woman in her 30s in good health. CDR3 in DNA: TGCAGTGCCAGAGCGGAGATACCCAACTATGGCTACACCTTC. It codes for CSARAEIPNYGYTF.